This TCR beta chain was captured in a study of control samples from healthy donors and cancer patients. Libraries were prepared by immunoSEQ multiplex PCR; TCRdb keeps only in-frame clonotypes and omits some of them. The table shows more than 95,000 clones, with more than 75% occurring only once. The CDR3 loop spans 16 amino acids. Germline V lookup: CDR1 SGHTA, CDR2 FQGTGA. Trimming took off 6 bases at V and 0 bases at J, with 17 bases between the two ends. This TCR was sampled from a man in his 60s in good health. Sequenced input: blood. This rearrangement joins TRBV7-3 to TRBJ1-1, with D hard to call. The CDR3 DNA reads TGTGCCAGCAGTCGCGGACCGGGGTCCATGAACACTGAAGCTTTCTTT. Its protein product is CASSRGPGSMNTEAFF.